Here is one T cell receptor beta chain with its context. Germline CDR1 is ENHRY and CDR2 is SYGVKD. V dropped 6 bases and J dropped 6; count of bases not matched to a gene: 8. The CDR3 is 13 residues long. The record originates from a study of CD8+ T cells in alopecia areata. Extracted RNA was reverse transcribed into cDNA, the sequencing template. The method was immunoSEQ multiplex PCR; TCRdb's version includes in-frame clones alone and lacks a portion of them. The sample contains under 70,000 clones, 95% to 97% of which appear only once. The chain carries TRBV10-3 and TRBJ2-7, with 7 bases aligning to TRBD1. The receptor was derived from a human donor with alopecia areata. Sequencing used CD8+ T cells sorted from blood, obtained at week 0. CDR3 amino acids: CAIRWDSAAEQYF. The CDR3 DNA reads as TGTGCCATCAGATGGGACAGCGCTGCCGAGCAGTACTTC.